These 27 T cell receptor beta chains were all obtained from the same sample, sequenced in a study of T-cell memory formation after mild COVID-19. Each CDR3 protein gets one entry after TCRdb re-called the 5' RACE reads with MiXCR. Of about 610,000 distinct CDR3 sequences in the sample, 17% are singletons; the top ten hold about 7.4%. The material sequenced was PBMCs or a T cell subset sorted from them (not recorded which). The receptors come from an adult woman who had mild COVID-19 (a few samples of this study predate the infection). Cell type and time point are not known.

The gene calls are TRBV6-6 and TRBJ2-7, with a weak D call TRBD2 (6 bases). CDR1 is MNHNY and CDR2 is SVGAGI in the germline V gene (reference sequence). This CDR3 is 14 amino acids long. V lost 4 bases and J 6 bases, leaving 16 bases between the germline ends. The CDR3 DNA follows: TGTGCCAGCAGTTTCTCCGGGGGTGGGGTCGAGCAGTACTTC. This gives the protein CASSFSGGGVEQYF.

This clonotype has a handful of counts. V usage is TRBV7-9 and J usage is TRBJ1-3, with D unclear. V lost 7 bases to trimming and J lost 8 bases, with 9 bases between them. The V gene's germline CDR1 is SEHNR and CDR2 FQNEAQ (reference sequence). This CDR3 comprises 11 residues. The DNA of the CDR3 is TGTGCCAGCACCCCCCGTGACACCATATATTTT. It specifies CASTPRDTIYF.

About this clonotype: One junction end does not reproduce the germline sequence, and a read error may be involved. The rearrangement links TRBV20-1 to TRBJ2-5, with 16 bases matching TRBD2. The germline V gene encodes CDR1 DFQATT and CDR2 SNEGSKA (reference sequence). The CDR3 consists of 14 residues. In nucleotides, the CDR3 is TGCAGTGCAAGCCCCGGGACTAGCGGGGGGGCCGAGAACTTC. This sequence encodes CSASPGTSGGAENF.

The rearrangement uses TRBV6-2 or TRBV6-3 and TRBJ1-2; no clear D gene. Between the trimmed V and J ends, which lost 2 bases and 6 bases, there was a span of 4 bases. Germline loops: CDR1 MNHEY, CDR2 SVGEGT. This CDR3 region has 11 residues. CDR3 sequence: CASSYGNGYTF. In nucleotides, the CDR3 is TGTGCCAGCAGTTACGGGAATGGCTACACCTTC.

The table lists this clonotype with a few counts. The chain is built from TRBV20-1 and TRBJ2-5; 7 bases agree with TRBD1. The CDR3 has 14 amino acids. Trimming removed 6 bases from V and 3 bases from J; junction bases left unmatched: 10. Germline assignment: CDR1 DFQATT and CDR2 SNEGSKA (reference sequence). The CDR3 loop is CSALRGNGEETQYF. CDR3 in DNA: TGCAGTGCGCTCAGGGGGAACGGCGAAGAGACCCAGTACTTC.

In DNA form, the CDR3 reads TGCGCCAGCAGCTTGGGTAGTGGACAGGGGACCAAAAACATTCAGTACTTC. Translation: CASSLGSGQGTKNIQYF. The chain employs TRBV5-1 and TRBJ2-4, with TRBD1 matching over 9 bases. CDR3 length equals 17 residues. With 0 bases clipped from V and 2 bases from J, the junction kept 6 bases outside the gene matches. The germline CDR1 and CDR2 sequences are SGHRS and YFSETQ.

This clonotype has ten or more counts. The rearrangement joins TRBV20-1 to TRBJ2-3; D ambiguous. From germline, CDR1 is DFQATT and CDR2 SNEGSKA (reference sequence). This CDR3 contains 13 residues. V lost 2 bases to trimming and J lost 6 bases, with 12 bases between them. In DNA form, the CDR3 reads TGCAGTGCTAGATTCCCAATTGCTGATACGCAGTATTTT. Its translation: CSARFPIADTQYF.

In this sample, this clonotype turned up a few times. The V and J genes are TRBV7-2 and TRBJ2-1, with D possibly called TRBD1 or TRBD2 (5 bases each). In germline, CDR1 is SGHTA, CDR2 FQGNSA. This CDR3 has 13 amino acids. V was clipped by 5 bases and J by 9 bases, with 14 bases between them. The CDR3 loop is CASSGGKLAEQFF. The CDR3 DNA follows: TGTGCCAGCAGCGGGGGAAAGCTGGCTGAGCAGTTCTTC.

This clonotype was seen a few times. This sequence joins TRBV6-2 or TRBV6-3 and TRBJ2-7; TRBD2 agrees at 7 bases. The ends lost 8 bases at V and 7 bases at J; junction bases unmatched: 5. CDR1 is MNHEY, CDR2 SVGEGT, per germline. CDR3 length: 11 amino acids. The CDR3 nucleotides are TGTGCCAGCGGGGGGGTTGATGAGCAGTACTTC. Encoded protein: CASGGVDEQYF.

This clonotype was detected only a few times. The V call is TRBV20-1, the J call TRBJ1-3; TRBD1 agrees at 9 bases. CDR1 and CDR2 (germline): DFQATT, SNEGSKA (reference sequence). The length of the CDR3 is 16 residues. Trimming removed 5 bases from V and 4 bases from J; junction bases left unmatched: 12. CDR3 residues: CSAGGTGQGSGNTIYF. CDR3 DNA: TGCAGTGCTGGTGGTACAGGACAGGGGTCGGGAAACACCATATATTTT.

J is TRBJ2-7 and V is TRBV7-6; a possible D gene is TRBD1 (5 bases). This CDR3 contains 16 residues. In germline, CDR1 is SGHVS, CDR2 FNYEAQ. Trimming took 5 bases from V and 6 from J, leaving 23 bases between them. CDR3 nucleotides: TGTGCCAGCAGCCAGTGGGGCGAGGAGATGGCCCTCGAGCAGTACTTC. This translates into CASSQWGEEMALEQYF.

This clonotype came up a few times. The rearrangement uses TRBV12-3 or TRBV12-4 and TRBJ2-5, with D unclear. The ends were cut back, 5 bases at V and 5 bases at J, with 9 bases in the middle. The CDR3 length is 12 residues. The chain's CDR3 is CASSVLGETQYF. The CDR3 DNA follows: TGTGCCAGCAGTGTCCTAGGGGAGACCCAGTACTTC.

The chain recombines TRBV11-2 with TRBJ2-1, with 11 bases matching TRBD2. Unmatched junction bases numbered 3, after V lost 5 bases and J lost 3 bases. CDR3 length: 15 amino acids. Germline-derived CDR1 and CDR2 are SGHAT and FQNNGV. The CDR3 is CASSRGLAGYNEQFF. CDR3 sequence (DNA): TGTGCCAGCAGCCGTGGACTAGCGGGCTACAATGAGCAGTTCTTC.

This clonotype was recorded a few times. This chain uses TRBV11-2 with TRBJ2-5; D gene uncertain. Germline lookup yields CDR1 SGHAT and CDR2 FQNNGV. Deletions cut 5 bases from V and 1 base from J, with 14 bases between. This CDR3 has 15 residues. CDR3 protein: CASSRSIDSQETQYF. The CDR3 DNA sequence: TGTGCCAGCAGCCGGAGCATCGACTCCCAAGAGACCCAGTACTTC.

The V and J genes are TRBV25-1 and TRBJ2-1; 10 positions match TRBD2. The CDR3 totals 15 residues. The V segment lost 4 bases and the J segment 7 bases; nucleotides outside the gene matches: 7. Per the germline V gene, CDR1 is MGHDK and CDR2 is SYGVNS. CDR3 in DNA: TGTGCCAGCAGTGCTAGCGGGAGTAGGGGTAATGAGCAGTTCTTC. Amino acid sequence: CASSASGSRGNEQFF.

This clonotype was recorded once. The CDR3 DNA reads TGTGCCAGCAGCCCTTCGGGACTAGCGGTAAACAATGAGCAGTTCTTC. It encodes CASSPSGLAVNNEQFF. This chain joins TRBV3-1 and TRBJ2-1; TRBD2 aligns across 11 bases. Germline values: CDR1 LGHDT, CDR2 YNNKEL (reference sequence). V dropped 4 bases and J dropped 5; count of bases not matched to a gene: 7. This CDR3 contains 16 residues.

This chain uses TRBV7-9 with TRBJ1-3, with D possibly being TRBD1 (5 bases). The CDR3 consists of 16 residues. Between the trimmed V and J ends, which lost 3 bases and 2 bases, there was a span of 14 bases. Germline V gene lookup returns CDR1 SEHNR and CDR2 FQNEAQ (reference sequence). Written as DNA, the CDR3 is TGTGCCAGCAGCTTTGCAAGGGGATACACTGGAAACACCATATATTTT. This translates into CASSFARGYTGNTIYF.

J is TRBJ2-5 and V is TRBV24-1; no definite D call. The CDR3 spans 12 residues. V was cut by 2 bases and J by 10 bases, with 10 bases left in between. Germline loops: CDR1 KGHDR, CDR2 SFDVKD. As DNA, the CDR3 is TGTGCCACCAGTGATTCGGAGTGGAACCAGTACTTC. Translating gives CATSDSEWNQYF.

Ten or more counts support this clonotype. The CDR3 loop reads CSARDFGGPNTEAFF. The DNA for the CDR3 is TGCAGTGCTAGAGATTTCGGGGGACCTAACACTGAAGCTTTCTTT. V usage is TRBV20-1 and J usage is TRBJ1-1, with D maybe TRBD1 (5 bases). The germline V gene encodes CDR1 DFQATT and CDR2 SNEGSKA (reference sequence). This CDR3 has 15 amino acids. Trimming took 0 bases from V and 2 from J, leaving 13 bases between them.

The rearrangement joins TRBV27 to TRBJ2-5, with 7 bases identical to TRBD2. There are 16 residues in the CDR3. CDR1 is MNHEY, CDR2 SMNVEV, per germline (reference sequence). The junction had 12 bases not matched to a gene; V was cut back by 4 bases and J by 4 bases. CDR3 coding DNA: TGTGCCAGCAGTTCCCCAGCGGGGCCTGGGGGAGAGACCCAGTACTTC. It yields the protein CASSSPAGPGGETQYF.

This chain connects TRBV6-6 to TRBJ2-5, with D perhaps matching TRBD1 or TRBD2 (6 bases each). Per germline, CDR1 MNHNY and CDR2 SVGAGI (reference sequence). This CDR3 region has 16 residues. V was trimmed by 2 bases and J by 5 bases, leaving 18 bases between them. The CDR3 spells CASSYTLEGGGETQYF. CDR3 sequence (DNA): TGTGCCAGCAGTTACACTTTGGAGGGGGGTGGGGAGACCCAGTACTTC.

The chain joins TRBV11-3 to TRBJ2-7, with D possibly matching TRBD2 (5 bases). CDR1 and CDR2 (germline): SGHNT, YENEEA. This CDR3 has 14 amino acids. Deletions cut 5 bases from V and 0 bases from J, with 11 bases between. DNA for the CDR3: TGTGCCAGCAGCCCGAGGGCCAACTCCTACGAGCAGTACTTC. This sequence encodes CASSPRANSYEQYF.

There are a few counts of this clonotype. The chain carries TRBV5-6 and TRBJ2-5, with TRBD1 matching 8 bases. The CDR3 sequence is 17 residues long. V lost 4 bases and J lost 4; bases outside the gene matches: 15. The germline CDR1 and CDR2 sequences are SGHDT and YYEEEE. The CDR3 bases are TGTGCCAGCAGCCCCTGGACAGGGCGAAGCCTAAGAGAGACCCAGTACTTC. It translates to CASSPWTGRSLRETQYF.

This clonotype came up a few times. The CDR3 DNA sequence: TGCGCCAGCAGCCAAGATCACGGGGGGTGGGTGTTCTTC. Translation gives CASSQDHGGWVFF. The J gene is TRBJ2-1, the V gene TRBV4-3, with 7 bases identical to TRBD2. V was clipped by 0 bases and J by 15 bases; unmatched bases: 8. The CDR3 is 13 residues long. The V gene's germline CDR1 is LGHNA and CDR2 YSLEER.

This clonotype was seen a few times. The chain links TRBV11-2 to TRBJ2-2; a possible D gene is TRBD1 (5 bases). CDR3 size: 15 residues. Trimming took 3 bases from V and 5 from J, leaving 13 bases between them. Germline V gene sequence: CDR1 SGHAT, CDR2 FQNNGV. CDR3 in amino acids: CASSFRDRSTGELFF. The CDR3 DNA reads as TGTGCCAGCAGCTTTCGAGACAGAAGTACCGGGGAGCTGTTTTTT.

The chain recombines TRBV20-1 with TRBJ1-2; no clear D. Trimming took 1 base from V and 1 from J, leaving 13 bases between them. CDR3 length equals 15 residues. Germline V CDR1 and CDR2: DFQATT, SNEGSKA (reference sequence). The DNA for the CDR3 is TGCAGTGCTAGAGTTTACGGGAACCGTAACTATGGCTACACCTTC. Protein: CSARVYGNRNYGYTF.

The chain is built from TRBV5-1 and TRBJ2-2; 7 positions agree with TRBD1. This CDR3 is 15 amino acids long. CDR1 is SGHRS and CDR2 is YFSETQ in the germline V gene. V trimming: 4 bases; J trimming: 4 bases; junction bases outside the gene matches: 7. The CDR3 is CASSPPTGTTGELFF. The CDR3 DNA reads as TGCGCCAGCAGCCCCCCGACAGGGACCACCGGGGAGCTGTTTTTT.